Sequencing of this TCR beta chain was carried out in a study of OX40 agonist ivuxolimab in advanced cancers. Germline V gives CDR1 SNHLY, CDR2 FYNNEI. This CDR3 contains 13 residues. Trimming took 0 bases from V and 7 from J, leaving 9 bases between them. A note on this clone: Its antigen is undetermined.

Regarding the study as a whole: Clonal expansion from baseline to week 6 occurred in both CD4+ and CD8+ T cells.

This table comes from immunoSEQ multiplex PCR, and its TCRdb copy is limited to in-frame clones, with some not included. The sample has tens of thousands of clones, approximately 94% seen once. The sample here was CD4+ or CD8+ T cells sorted from blood, taken in a trial of the OX40 agonist ivuxolimab. The TCR comes from an adult with an advanced solid tumor such as melanoma, head and neck, liver or kidney cancer. This chain joins TRBV2 and TRBJ1-2; D is undetermined. The CDR3 here is CASSEAYISGYTF. CDR3 nucleotides: TGTGCCAGCAGTGAAGCCTACATAAGTGGCTACACCTTC.